This T cell receptor (beta chain) was captured in a study of T-cell reconstitution after alpha-beta-depleted transplantation in children. A word on this clonotype: What it binds is not known.

The V and J ends lost 2 bases and 4 bases, in that order; junction bases with no gene match: 5. Germline V lookup: CDR1 SGHRS, CDR2 YFSETQ. The CDR3 contains 15 residues. Study-level findings and limits: For some patients, TCRbeta diversity was high at day 60 because of recipient T cells and thymic progenitors that survived. By about two months after transplant, alpha-beta T cells reportedly arose from several hundred graft clones that had expanded. T cells produced anew were the main source of T-cell counts and diversity one year after transplant.

Using unique molecular identifiers, the investigators prepared the TCRbeta library. TCRdb re-analysed the PCR reads in MiXCR, keeping a single row per CDR3 protein. The data contain about a million distinct CDR3 sequences, around 30% of them singletons. The sequence derives from a boy younger than two who had a stem cell transplant for SCID, so the T cells may come from the graft donor. The rearrangement links TRBV5-1 to TRBJ2-1, with 8 positions matching TRBD1. The sequencing used PBMCs, mostly from graft donor cells, collected 360 days after TCRalphabeta/CD19-depleted stem cell transplant. The DNA of the CDR3 is TGCGCCAGCAGCTTACCACGGACAGGGTACAATGAGCAGTTCTTC. It codes for CASSLPRTGYNEQFF.